This T cell receptor (beta chain) was captured in a study of CD8 T cells in Susac syndrome (dated by TCRdb to between 2019 and 2020). Study-wide context: Whether CD8+ T cell activation and differentiation in Susac syndrome was antigen driven was tested using repertoire sequencing. CD8+ T cell repertoire clonality was compared between some 12 healthy donors, around 14 Susac syndrome patients and 15 multiple sclerosis patients. The full study reports these points: The number of individuals in the TCR sequencing and HLA analysis was acknowledged as relatively small.

For this clonotype: Its antigen remains undetermined. No per-base quality is available; no much larger clone lies one base away.

RNA was extracted with the RNeasy kit and about 0.5 to 1 ug was reverse transcribed using random hexamers. The immunoSEQ multiplex PCR assay, which covers 54 Vbeta and 13 Jbeta segments, was used to amplify TCR beta CDR3 regions. To correct PCR amplification bias, a synthetic template baseline was used for both primer optimization and computational correction. The authors' analysis ran thus. Only productive sequences were kept, with reads annotated to V, D and J genes according to IMGT and analyzed in immunoSEQ Analyzer. To calculate clonality, Shannon entropy was normalized by log2 of the number of productive unique sequences and then subtracted from one. For each patient and control, public and private clones were evaluated among the 100 most prevalent clones. A clone was defined as Susac-specific if it was absent from the healthy and MS cohorts, from roughly 1,000 published viral clones and from other ImmuneACCESS disease sequences. In-frame beta chains were kept once TCRdb had trimmed the public reads at Q25 with fastp and called clones with MiXCR. All rows with the same CDR3 protein become a single entry with the most common DNA and genes. These V and J calls are TCRdb output, not the study's own analysis. This sample comprises more than 70,000 distinct CDR3 sequences, approximately 92% of them detected only once. The ten largest clonotypes hold roughly 0.32% of the sample.

Peripheral blood CD8+ and CD4+ T cells from healthy donors, Susac syndrome patients and multiple sclerosis patients were profiled by high-throughput TCR beta sequencing. Healthy donors were included as age- and sex-matched controls. CD8+ TEMRA cells were enriched by FACS, while bulk CD8+ and CD4+ T cells were purified by magnetic negative isolation. Blood was drawn into EDTA tubes, processed within 24 hours, and PBMCs were isolated by density gradient centrifugation. PBMCs intended for TCR sequencing were frozen in liquid nitrogen and were later thawed in a 37 degrees C water bath. The sorted or isolated CD4+, CD8+ and CD8+ TEMRA cells reached a purity of at least 90%. The CDR3 measures 15 amino acids from cysteine to phenylalanine. The only DNA kept is the CDR3, 45 bases in frame from the first base. CDR1 and CDR2 (SNHLY, FYNNEI) derive from the germline V gene. V gives up 10 bases and J gives up 0 bases, and the segment between their germline ends measures 15 bases.

The material sequenced was CD8+ T cells from PBMCs. The receptor was isolated from a human donor in good health. In this chain, TRBV2 is recombined with TRBJ2-2; a tentative D match to TRBD2 spans 5 bases. The CDR3 here reads CAILSGLANTGELFF. The DNA reads as follows: TGTGCCATCCTTTCCGGACTGGCGAACACCGGGGAGCTGTTTTTT. Here the CDR3 is joined to the reference TRBV2 and TRBJ2-2 genes, and the full variable domain is: EPEVTQTPSHQVTQMGQEVILRCVPISNHLYFYWYRQILGQKVEFLVSFYNNEISEKSEIFDDQFSVERPDGSNFTLKIRSTKLEDSAMYFCAILSGLANTGELFFGEGSRLTVL.